What follows is one TCR beta chain and its context. No antigen is known for it. The data stem from a study of shared clonotypes between healthy human individuals. Findings and caveats of the study: Blood alone was sampled, and tissue repertoires likely differ. The represented genetic and exposure-history diversity was limited by the small number of donors.

Caucasian adults residing in Nashville, Tennessee made up all the donors. For genomic DNA, unsorted samples relied on about 90 million PBMCs. Trimming took 6 bases from V and 5 from J; bases not matched to a gene: 4. The germline V gene has CDR1 WNHNN and CDR2 SYGVQD (reference sequence). The CDR3 is 13 residues long. Clones were sequenced by immunoSEQ multiplex PCR, and TCRdb holds only the in-frame ones, with some missing. Of around 500,000 clones detected, about 72% appear once; the ten largest clones hold approximately 12%. The V gene is TRBV10-1, the J gene TRBJ2-3, with 8 bases fitting TRBD2. The sample consisted of PBMCs. The receptor comes from a woman in her forties in good health. Some clones in this sample may be carry-over from other donors' samples. CDR3 in amino acids: CASSSGRVDTQYF. CDR3 nucleotides: TGCGCCAGCAGCAGCGGGAGAGTAGATACGCAGTATTTT.